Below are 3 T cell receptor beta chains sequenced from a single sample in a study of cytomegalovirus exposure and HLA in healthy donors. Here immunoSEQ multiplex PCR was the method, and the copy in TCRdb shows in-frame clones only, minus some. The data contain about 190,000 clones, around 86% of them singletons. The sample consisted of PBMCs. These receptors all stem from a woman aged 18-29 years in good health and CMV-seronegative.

The CDR3 nucleotides read TGCAGCGTTGAAGATCATCAGGGGACTGAAGCTTTCTTT. Amino acid sequence: CSVEDHQGTEAFF. The chain has TRBV29-1 and TRBJ1-1; possible D gene TRBD1, 6 bases. The CDR3 is made up of 13 amino acids. Germline V gene sequence: CDR1 SQVTM, CDR2 ANQGSEA. V shed 0 bases and J shed 5 bases, with 10 bases lying between them.

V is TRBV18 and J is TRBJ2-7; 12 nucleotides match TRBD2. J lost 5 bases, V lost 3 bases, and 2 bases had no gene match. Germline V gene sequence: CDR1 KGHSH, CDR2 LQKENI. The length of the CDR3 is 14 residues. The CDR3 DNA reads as TGTGCCAGCTCACCGCTAGCGGGGGGGGACGAGCAGTACTTC. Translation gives CASSPLAGGDEQYF.

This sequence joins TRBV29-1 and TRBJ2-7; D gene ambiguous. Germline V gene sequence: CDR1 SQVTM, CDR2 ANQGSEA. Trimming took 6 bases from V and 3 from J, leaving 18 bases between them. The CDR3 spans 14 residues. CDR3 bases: TGCAGCGTCGTCGCAACCGGGTCCAACTACGAGCAGTACTTC. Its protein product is CSVVATGSNYEQYF.